One sample yielded the 16 T cell receptor beta chains listed below, sequenced in a study of beta chain bispecific antibodies for T cell cancers. These receptors' antigens are unknown. T cells were expanded from blood mononuclear cells for about three days with anti-CD3 OKT3 or CD3/CD28 beads. Study-wide points: Most targeted TRBV signal came from the leukemia cell line cells, not normal T cells.

TCRdb used MiXCR to reprocess the 5' RACE reads, holding one entry per CDR3 protein. The repertoire includes 20,000 to 25,000 distinct CDR3 sequences, over 2% of them detected once, and 30% sits in the top ten. Material: healthy donor T cells cultured with leukemia cells. The origin of the receptors is a human donor in good health. Some clones in this sample may be carry-over from other donors' samples.

This chain links TRBV5-5 with TRBJ1-1, with 7 bases lining up with TRBD1. CDR1 and CDR2 from the germline V gene are SGHKS and YYEKEE (reference sequence). V gave up 4 bases and J gave up 0 bases; unmatched junction bases: 9. The CDR3 loop spans 16 amino acids. CDR3 sequence (DNA): TGTGCCAGCAGCCCCACAGGGGACGACATGAACACTGAAGCTTTCTTT. As protein: CASSPTGDDMNTEAFF.

The chain combines TRBV7-9 with TRBJ1-2, with D possibly matching TRBD1 (6 bases). Germline V gives CDR1 SEHNR, CDR2 FQNEAQ (reference sequence). The CDR3 is made up of 18 amino acids. Trimming stripped 5 bases from V and 3 bases from J, with 25 bases between. The DNA of the CDR3 is TGTGCCAGCAGCCTCAAGGGGGGGGTGTCGTCGTCGGACTATGGCTACACCTTC. Amino acid sequence: CASSLKGGVSSSDYGYTF.

This clonotype was found many times. The V call is TRBV6-5, the J call TRBJ2-7; TRBD1 or TRBD2 may be the D gene (6 bases each). The V and J ends lost 10 bases and 4 bases respectively, with 23 bases between them. This CDR3 contains 15 residues. The germline V gene encodes CDR1 MNHEY and CDR2 SVGAGI. CDR3 loop: CATGSPGGRSYEQYF. CDR3 bases: TGTGCCACCGGGTCCCCCGGGGGCCGCAGTTACGAGCAGTACTTC.

There are many counts of this clonotype. V and J are TRBV20-1 and TRBJ2-7; 7 bases are a match to TRBD2. Germline-derived CDR1 and CDR2 are DFQATT and SNEGSKA (reference sequence). The CDR3 loop spans 13 amino acids. J was trimmed by 2 bases and V by 4 bases; bases with no gene match: 5. CDR3 nucleotides: TGCAGTGCTACCTCGGGGGGAGCCTACGAGCAGTACTTC. This sequence encodes CSATSGGAYEQYF.

This clonotype showed up many times. The V and J genes are TRBV9 and TRBJ1-2; D is possibly TRBD1 (5 bases). The CDR3 has 16 residues. Trimming took 0 bases from V and 3 from J, leaving 15 bases between them. CDR1 is SGDLS, CDR2 YYNGEE, per germline. The CDR3 sequence is CASSVDPGVIDYGYTF. The CDR3 coding sequence is TGTGCCAGCAGCGTAGATCCGGGGGTAATAGACTATGGCTACACCTTC. The whole variable domain, remainder taken from reference TRBV9 and TRBJ1-2, is DSGVTQTPKHLITATGQRVTLRCSPRSGDLSVYWYQQSLDQGLQFLIQYYNGEERAKGNILERFSAQQFPDLHSELNLSSLELGDSALYFCASSVDPGVIDYGYTFGSGTRLTVV.

This clonotype was seen ten or more times. This chain uses TRBV12-3 or TRBV12-4 with TRBJ2-1; D is unclear. The V end lost 6 bases, the J end lost 8 bases, and 11 bases lay between the germline ends. CDR3 length: 12 residues. The CDR3 DNA is TGTGCCAGCAGCCGGGCGAGTCATGAGCAGTTCTTC. Encoded protein: CASSRASHEQFF.

There are many counts of this clonotype. V and J are TRBV28 and TRBJ1-4, with TRBD1 identical over 10 bases. The V segment lost 4 bases and the J segment 7 bases; nucleotides outside the gene matches: 6. The germline V gene has CDR1 MDHEN and CDR2 SYDVKM. CDR3 length: 15 amino acids. The CDR3 loop is CASSSRQGAPEKLFF. The CDR3 DNA reads as TGTGCCAGCAGTTCCCGACAGGGGGCGCCTGAAAAACTGTTTTTT.

The chain couples TRBV15 to TRBJ2-5; 10 bases line up with TRBD2. Looked up from germline, CDR1 is LNHNV and CDR2 is YYDKDF (reference sequence). The CDR3 contains 17 residues. V shed 0 bases and J 1 base; nucleotides not matched to a gene: 5. CDR3 coding DNA: TGTGCCACCAGCAGAGACGCTAGCGGGGGTTCCCAAGAGACCCAGTACTTC. Protein sequence: CATSRDASGGSQETQYF.

This clonotype was picked up many times. This rearrangement joins TRBV2 to TRBJ2-1; D is undetermined. CDR1 and CDR2 from the germline V gene are SNHLY and FYNNEI. The CDR3 sequence is 15 residues long. The germline V and J ends were trimmed by 1 base and 0 bases, with 7 bases remaining between them. For the CDR3, the DNA is TGTGCCAGCAGTGAAGGACTCAGCTCCTACAATGAGCAGTTCTTC. Amino acid sequence: CASSEGLSSYNEQFF.

This clonotype was observed at least ten times. The chain recombines TRBV5-1 with TRBJ1-1; D ambiguous. Per germline, CDR1 SGHRS and CDR2 YFSETQ. V was trimmed by 3 bases and J by 7 bases, leaving 16 bases between them. This CDR3 is 14 amino acids long. CDR3 nucleotide sequence: TGCGCCAGCAGCTCCCGGCCCCGTGTCCGTGAAGCTTTCTTT. It translates to CASSSRPRVREAFF.

There are many counts of this clonotype. The chain is built from TRBV19 and TRBJ1-5, with D possibly TRBD1 on 5 matching bases. Trimming took off 5 bases at V and 1 base at J, with 12 bases between the two ends. Germline V CDR1 and CDR2: LNHDA, SQIVND (reference sequence). This CDR3 contains 15 residues. The CDR3 nucleotides are TGTGCCAGTAGTTACTTTGCAGGGAGCAATCAGCCCCAGCATTTT. This encodes CASSYFAGSNQPQHF.

This clonotype was counted at least ten times. The chain links TRBV20-1 to TRBJ2-2; D gene ambiguous. CDR1 DFQATT and CDR2 SNEGSKA come from the germline V gene (reference sequence). The CDR3 has 11 amino acids. The V and J ends lost 3 bases and 7 bases respectively, with 6 bases between them. CDR3 DNA sequence: TGCAGTGCTAGGGCTATCGGGGAGCTGTTTTTT. It translates to CSARAIGELFF.

In DNA, the CDR3 is TGCAGTGCGCCCGGGACAGGGACCCCTGAAGCTTTCTTT. Its translation: CSAPGTGTPEAFF. The chain employs TRBV20-1 and TRBJ1-1, with 9 nucleotides matching TRBD1. Germline CDR1 reads DFQATT; CDR2 reads SNEGSKA (reference sequence). After removal of 6 bases from V and 6 bases from J, the junction contained 8 bases not matched to a gene. The CDR3 extends over 13 amino acids.

This clonotype showed up many times. This sequence joins TRBV6-1 and TRBJ2-1; TRBD2 agrees at 12 bases. Germline V lookup: CDR1 MNHNS, CDR2 SASEGT. V lost 6 bases, J lost 5 bases, and 17 bases stayed unmatched. CDR3 length: 19 amino acids. The CDR3 spells CASSSTSGGLFSYDNEQFF. CDR3 DNA sequence: TGTGCCAGCAGCTCGACTAGCGGGGGACTATTCTCCTACGACAATGAGCAGTTCTTC.

The rearrangement uses TRBV19 and TRBJ1-5; D is possibly TRBD1 (5 bases). Germline V gene lookup returns CDR1 LNHDA and CDR2 SQIVND (reference sequence). V was clipped by 3 bases and J by 1 base, with 13 bases between them. The CDR3 is made up of 16 amino acids. The CDR3 reads CASSIERGRSNQPQHF. CDR3 DNA sequence: TGTGCCAGTAGTATTGAAAGGGGTCGGAGCAATCAGCCCCAGCATTTT.

This clonotype was observed a few times. The CDR3 spells CASMGTFRDQPQHF. In DNA form, the CDR3 reads TGTGCCAGCATGGGGACCTTCAGGGATCAGCCCCAGCATTTT. V usage is TRBV6-1 and J usage is TRBJ1-5, with a weak D call TRBD1 (5 bases). Germline lookup yields CDR1 MNHNS and CDR2 SASEGT. The CDR3 is made up of 14 amino acids. Between the trimmed V and J ends, which lost 7 bases and 5 bases, there was a span of 15 bases.